These 16 T cell receptor beta chains were all obtained from the same sample, sequenced in a study of control samples from healthy donors and cancer patients (dated by TCRdb to the early 2020s). To prepare the library, the immunoSEQ multiplex PCR assay was applied. TCRdb took this table from immuneACCESS and kept in-frame rearrangements with V and J called. Such tables lack part of the clones; where checked against another copy, unresolved V genes explain under half of the gap, and the rest is unexplained. This sample holds tens of thousands of clones; 94% were observed only once. The top ten clonotypes cover almost 4% of the sample. Sample: blood. These receptors originate from a man younger than 40 in good health.

This chain connects TRBV27 to TRBJ1-6; a weak D match, TRBD1 (6 bases). Per the germline V gene, CDR1 is MNHEY and CDR2 is SMNVEV (reference sequence). Deletions cut 4 bases from V and 11 bases from J, with 21 bases between. The CDR3 spans 16 residues. The CDR3 DNA follows: TGTGCCAGCAGTTCGACGACAGGAAGTATTAGGACACCCCTCCACTTT. Amino acid sequence: CASSSTTGSIRTPLHF.

The chain combines TRBV11-2 with TRBJ1-1; D uncertain. Germline V CDR1 and CDR2: SGHAT, FQNNGV. This CDR3 region has 14 residues. V dropped 6 bases and J dropped 4 bases, with 15 bases sitting between them. Here the CDR3 DNA reads TGTGCCAGCAGTCGAGAGGGTGTCGGCACTGAAGCTTTCTTT. Protein: CASSREGVGTEAFF.

J is TRBJ2-7 and V is TRBV6-6, with no clear D. The V gene's germline CDR1 is MNHNY and CDR2 SVGAGI (reference sequence). CDR3 size: 14 residues. Trimming removed 2 bases from V and 7 bases from J, with 15 bases in between. CDR3 coding DNA: TGTGCCAGCAGTTACCGGGCAGCCCCCGAGGAGCAGTACTTC. Its translation is CASSYRAAPEEQYF.

The chain recombines TRBV11-3 with TRBJ2-7, with D possibly matching TRBD1 (6 bases). V dropped 5 bases and J dropped 2 bases, with 16 bases sitting between them. The CDR3 has 15 residues. In germline, CDR1 is SGHNT, CDR2 YENEEA. DNA for the CDR3: TGTGCCAGCAGCGGGTCGACAGGCAATACCTACGAGCAGTACTTC. Encoded protein: CASSGSTGNTYEQYF.

The gene calls are TRBV7-2 and TRBJ1-1; D gene uncertain. The V gene's germline CDR1 is SGHTA and CDR2 FQGNSA. The V and J ends lost 5 bases and 0 bases respectively, with 16 bases between them. This CDR3 has 16 residues. The CDR3 DNA is TGTGCCAGCAGCCCTAGAGCCCCTTTCATGAACACTGAAGCTTTCTTT. Its protein product is CASSPRAPFMNTEAFF.

The chain carries TRBV5-1 and TRBJ1-1; D call uncertain. In germline, CDR1 is SGHRS, CDR2 YFSETQ. CDR3 length: 16 amino acids. V shed 4 bases and J shed 4 bases, with 20 bases lying between them. The CDR3 region is CASSPYRGHPSTEAFF. In nucleotides, the CDR3 is TGCGCCAGCAGCCCATACCGGGGTCATCCTTCCACTGAAGCTTTCTTT. Variable domain in full (rest from reference TRBV5-1 and TRBJ1-1): KAGVTQTPRYLIKTRGQQVTLSCSPISGHRSVSWYQQTPGQGLQFLFEYFSETQRNKGNFPGRFSGRQFSNSRSEMNVSTLELGDSALYLCASSPYRGHPSTEAFFGQGTRLTVV.

The chain employs TRBV4-3 and TRBJ1-2, with D uncertain. The germline V gene encodes CDR1 LGHNA and CDR2 YSLEER. The ends were cut back, 1 base at V and 4 bases at J, with 19 bases in the middle. This CDR3 has 17 residues. The CDR3 bases are TGCGCCAGCAGCCAAGTCTCGGTCGGATTCAGGCCCTATGGCTACACCTTC. Encoded protein: CASSQVSVGFRPYGYTF.

The rearrangement joins TRBV5-5 to TRBJ1-3; D gene uncertain. V dropped 2 bases and J dropped 0 bases, with 3 bases sitting between them. In germline, CDR1 is SGHKS, CDR2 YYEKEE (reference sequence). The CDR3 is 13 amino acids. CDR3 region: CASSFLSGNTIYF. In nucleotides, the CDR3 is TGTGCCAGCAGCTTCCTCTCTGGAAACACCATATATTTT. Full variable domain (rest looked up from reference TRBV5-5 and TRBJ1-3): DAGVTQSPTHLIKTRGQQVTLRCSPISGHKSVSWYQQVLGQGPQFIFQYYEKEERGRGNFPDRFSARQFPNYSSELNVNALLLGDSALYLCASSFLSGNTIYFGEGSWLTVV.

V and J are TRBV3-1 (or the pseudogene TRBV3-2) and TRBJ1-1; perhaps TRBD1 as D (6 bases). The CDR3 runs to 12 residues. Per germline, CDR1 LGHDT and CDR2 YNNKEL (reference sequence). V lost 4 bases to trimming and J lost 8 bases, with 11 bases between them. The CDR3: CASSRSGTEAFF. The CDR3 DNA reads as TGTGCCAGCAGCCGCTCGGGGACAGAAGCTTTCTTT.

This chain joins TRBV3-1 (or the pseudogene TRBV3-2) and TRBJ1-3, with TRBD1 identical over 7 bases. CDR1 LGHDT and CDR2 YNNKEL come from the germline V gene (reference sequence). The V and J ends lost 1 base and 0 bases, in that order; junction bases with no gene match: 3. The CDR3 spans 16 residues. The CDR3 region has the DNA TGTGCCAGCAGCCAAGGGCCAGGGGGCTCTGGAAACACCATATATTTT. This sequence encodes CASSQGPGGSGNTIYF.

The rearrangement uses TRBV4-1 and TRBJ1-2; 7 nucleotides match TRBD1. J was trimmed by 3 bases and V by 3 bases; bases with no gene match: 10. Germline assignment: CDR1 MGHRA and CDR2 YSYEKL. The CDR3 sequence is 16 residues long. CDR3 coding DNA: TGCGCCAGCAGCCACCGGACCGGGACAGTACACTATGGCTACACCTTC. As protein: CASSHRTGTVHYGYTF.

This chain uses TRBV7-2 with TRBJ1-6; D is ambiguous. The ends were cut back, 4 bases at V and 4 bases at J, with 8 bases in the middle. Per germline, CDR1 SGHTA and CDR2 FQGNSA. This CDR3 comprises 14 residues. The DNA for the CDR3 is TGTGCCAGCAGCTCAACAGAGTATAATTCACCCCTCCACTTT. As protein: CASSSTEYNSPLHF.

The chain's CDR3 is CASSEVGGYGYTF. In DNA form, the CDR3 reads TGTGCCAGTAGTGAGGTGGGAGGCTATGGCTACACCTTC. The chain employs TRBV19 and TRBJ1-2; D gene uncertain. Germline V gene lookup returns CDR1 LNHDA and CDR2 SQIVND (reference sequence). The CDR3 totals 13 residues. Trimming stripped 5 bases from V and 4 bases from J, with 11 bases between.

The V call is TRBV7-9, the J call TRBJ1-6; D remains unclear. From germline, CDR1 is SEHNR and CDR2 FQNEAQ (reference sequence). V was trimmed by 4 bases and J by 7 bases, leaving 23 bases between them. This CDR3 has 18 residues. CDR3 residues: CASSSYLSGTDSNSPLHF. The DNA for the CDR3 is TGTGCCAGCAGCTCTTATCTTTCGGGAACTGATAGCAATTCACCCCTCCACTTT.

This clone was picked up one time. This CDR3 is CASSRQITDTQYF. The DNA for the CDR3 is TGTGCCAGCAGCCGACAGATCACAGATACGCAGTATTTT. The chain recombines TRBV5-5 with TRBJ2-3; D perhaps matches TRBD1 (5 bases). The V end was cut by 4 bases, the J end by 2 bases, with 8 bases between. CDR1 and CDR2 from the germline V gene are SGHKS and YYEKEE (reference sequence). The CDR3 spans 13 residues.

The rearrangement uses TRBV5-5 and TRBJ2-5; unclear D gene. The tail of the sequence fits TRBJ2-7 better, so the J call may be wrong. The germline V gene has CDR1 SGHKS and CDR2 YYEKEE (reference sequence). The CDR3 is made up of 11 amino acids. CDR3 coding DNA: TGTGCCAGCAGCTATCAGTACGAGCAGTACTTC. Encoded protein: CASSYQYEQYF.